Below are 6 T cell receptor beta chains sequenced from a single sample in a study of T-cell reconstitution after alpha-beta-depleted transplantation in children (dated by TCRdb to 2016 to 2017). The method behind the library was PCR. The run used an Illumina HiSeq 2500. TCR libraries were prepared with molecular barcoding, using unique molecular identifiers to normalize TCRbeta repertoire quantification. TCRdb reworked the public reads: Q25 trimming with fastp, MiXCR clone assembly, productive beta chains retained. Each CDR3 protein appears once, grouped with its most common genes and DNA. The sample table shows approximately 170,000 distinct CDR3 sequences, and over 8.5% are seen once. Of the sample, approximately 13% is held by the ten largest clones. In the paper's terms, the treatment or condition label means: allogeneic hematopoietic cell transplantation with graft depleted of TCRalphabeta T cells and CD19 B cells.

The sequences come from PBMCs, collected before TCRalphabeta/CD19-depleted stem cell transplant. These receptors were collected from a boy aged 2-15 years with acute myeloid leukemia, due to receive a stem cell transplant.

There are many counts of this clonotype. The CDR3 is CASSLRSGQVNYNEQFF. The DNA of the CDR3 is TGTGCCAGCAGCTTAAGAAGCGGACAGGTTAACTACAATGAGCAGTTCTTC. This chain uses TRBV7-2 with TRBJ2-1; TRBD1 agrees at 7 bases. The CDR3 sequence is 17 residues long. The ends lost 2 bases at V and 3 bases at J; junction bases unmatched: 10. Germline V CDR1 and CDR2: SGHTA, FQGNSA.

Here the CDR3 DNA reads TGCAGTGCCACCACAGTAGGCATTCAGTACTTC. This encodes CSATTVGIQYF. This sequence joins TRBV20-1 and TRBJ2-4, with unresolved D. From germline, CDR1 is DFQATT and CDR2 SNEGSKA (reference sequence). Trimming cost V 6 bases and J 9 bases, with 12 bases left between them. This CDR3 is 11 amino acids long.

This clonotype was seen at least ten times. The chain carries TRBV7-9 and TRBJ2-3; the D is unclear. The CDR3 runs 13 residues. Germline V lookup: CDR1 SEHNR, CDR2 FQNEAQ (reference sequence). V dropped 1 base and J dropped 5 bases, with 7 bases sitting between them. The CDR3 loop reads CASSLGSGDTQYF. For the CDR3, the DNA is TGTGCCAGCAGCTTAGGCTCAGGAGATACGCAGTATTTT.

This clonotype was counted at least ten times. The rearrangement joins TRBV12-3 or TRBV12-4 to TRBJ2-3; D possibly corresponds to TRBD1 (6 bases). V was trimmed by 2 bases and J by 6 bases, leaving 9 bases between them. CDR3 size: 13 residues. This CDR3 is CASSLSGADTQYF. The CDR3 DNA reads TGTGCCAGCAGTTTATCAGGGGCCGATACGCAGTATTTT.

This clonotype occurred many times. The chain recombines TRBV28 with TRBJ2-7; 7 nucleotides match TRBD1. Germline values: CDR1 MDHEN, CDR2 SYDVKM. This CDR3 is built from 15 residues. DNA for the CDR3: TGTGCGACCCTCGAGGGGGCGGAGTTCTCCTACGAGCAGTACTTC. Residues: CATLEGAEFSYEQYF.

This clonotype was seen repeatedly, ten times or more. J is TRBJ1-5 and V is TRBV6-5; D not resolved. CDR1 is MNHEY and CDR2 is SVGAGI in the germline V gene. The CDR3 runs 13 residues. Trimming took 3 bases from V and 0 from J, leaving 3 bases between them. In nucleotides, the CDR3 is TGTGCCAGCAGTTATCATAGCAATCAGCCCCAGCATTTT. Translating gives CASSYHSNQPQHF.